The clone carrying this TCR beta chain appeared many times. V lost 4 bases and J lost 3; bases outside the gene matches: 8. The germline CDR1 and CDR2 sequences are SEHNR and FQNEAQ (reference sequence). The CDR3 totals 16 residues. Researchers amplified the TCR beta CDR3 regions from RNA transcripts. First-round RT-PCR targeting the TCR CDR3 was performed with the HTBI primer set. MiXCR was run by TCRdb on the multiplex PCR reads, yielding one entry per CDR3 protein. Here the sample spans under 450,000 distinct CDR3 sequences, 13% being singletons. The sample is drawn from a study of T cells in Graves' hyperthyroidism and ophthalmopathy.

The receptor's source is a man aged 30 to 45 with Graves' hyperthyroidism that later progressed to Graves' ophthalmopathy. Sequencing used blood. V and J are TRBV7-9 and TRBJ2-2; 7 nucleotides align to TRBD2. The CDR3 region has the DNA TGTGCCAGCAGCTCGGGCCAGCGGGGTTACACCGGGGAGCTGTTTTTT. This encodes CASSSGQRGYTGELFF.